This is a list of T cell receptor beta chains from one sample in a study of OX40 agonist ivuxolimab in advanced cancers. TCRdb's table, derived via immunoSEQ multiplex PCR, lists solely in-frame clones and lacks some. The top ten clones hold roughly 5% of a sample with tens of thousands of clones, 85% to 90% of them seen once. Sequenced here: CD4+ or CD8+ T cells sorted from blood, sampled in a trial of the OX40 agonist ivuxolimab. The receptors come from an adult with an advanced solid tumor such as melanoma, head and neck, liver or kidney cancer. Both conserved end residues are part of each CDR3.

j_call v_call cdr3_aa
TRBJ2-5 TRBV7-3 CASSAYGETQYF
TRBJ2-3 TRBV30 CAWSRGLDTQYF
TRBJ1-1 TRBV15 CATSRPNTEAFF
TRBJ2-7 TRBV5-1 CASSSGDFGRYEQYF
TRBJ2-2 TRBV6-6 CASRTGNTGELFF
TRBJ1-4 TRBV2 CASRYQVPNEKLFF
TRBJ2-7 TRBV18 CASSRGQGYEQYF
TRBJ1-3 TRBV6-5 CASSYRGTSGNTIYF
TRBJ2-2 TRBV2 CASKNGKPGELFF
TRBJ2-2 TRBV28 CASRADRGAGELFF
TRBJ1-2 TRBV11-2 CASSFPGQGLGYTF
TRBJ1-1 TRBV4-1 CASSQGGTGDTEAFF
TRBJ1-5 TRBV6-5 CASSYQSSNQPQHF
TRBJ2-1 TRBV5-1 CASSPAWDRGPHEQFF
TRBJ1-2 TRBV4-2 CASSQVEGEVRSGYGYTF
TRBJ2-7 TRBV5-1 CASSLVPPGTGDEQYF
TRBJ2-6 TRBV4-1 CASSDRINSGANVLTF
TRBJ2-5 TRBV5-4 CASSPNLLGETQYF
TRBJ1-5 TRBV28 CASSFAVGRYNQPQHF
TRBJ1-2 TRBV30 CAWSVSPSSQGYTF
TRBJ1-4 TRBV6-5 CASSTDRDEKLFF
TRBJ1-5 TRBV2 CASKRRVDQPQHF
TRBJ2-4 TRBV10-3 CAISERGQGGGNIQYF
TRBJ1-2 TRBV6-5 CASSYSWGNYGYTF
TRBJ2-7 TRBV4-1 CASSQSPTEHEQYF
TRBJ2-7 TRBV5-1 CASSPRGYYEQYF
TRBJ1-1 TRBV5-6 CASSWTKTARGRYEAFF
TRBJ1-4 TRBV28 CASSFGQLNEKLFF
TRBJ1-2 TRBV6-6 CASGRPNYGYTF
TRBJ2-7 TRBV21-1 CASSDGLISYEQYF
TRBJ1-2 TRBV18 CASSPVRDGRGYTF
TRBJ2-2 TRBV6-1 CASSRRGAGELFF
TRBJ2-1 TRBV5-1 CASSSSGNYNEQFF
TRBJ1-5 TRBV6-1 CASSKYQGSNQPQHF
TRBJ1-3 TRBV10-3 CAISEETLVVGNTIYF
TRBJ2-5 TRBV18 CASSPPGAQETQYF
TRBJ1-5 TRBV5-1 CASSLGDGNQPQHF
TRBJ1-1 TRBV28 CATIGTPQAFF
TRBJ1-4 TRBV5-1 CASSSDGNEKLFF
TRBJ2-7 TRBV6-5 CASSYAGTSGYEQYF
TRBJ1-2 TRBV28 CASSLLAGGYGYTF
TRBJ1-1 TRBV19 CASSRRTGGGSEAFF
TRBJ1-2 TRBV30 CAWSRQVAGYTF
TRBJ2-1 TRBV5-1 CASSLVDSKDNEQFF
TRBJ1-4 TRBV13 CASSSRDSRNEKLFF
TRBJ2-5 TRBV7-9 CASSLGVQETQYF
TRBJ2-3 TRBV18 CASSLTSGSVDTQYF
TRBJ2-5 TRBV2 CASSLLAGGPKETQYF
TRBJ1-3 TRBV18 CASSPSRDSGNTIYF
TRBJ1-1 TRBV6-5 CASSYSRQFGTEAFF
TRBJ2-7 TRBV27 CASSLLGGWSEQYF
TRBJ2-2 TRBV7-3 CASSVDWHTGELFF
TRBJ2-2 TRBV7-2 CASSLRKGFNTGELFF
TRBJ2-1 TRBV27 CASRRPGLAGGSSYNEQFF
TRBJ2-7 TRBV7-3 CASSLPSHEQYF
TRBJ2-1 TRBV5-1 CASSLGSSLNEQFF
TRBJ2-5 TRBV6-1 CASTEATQYF
TRBJ1-1 TRBV28 CATLGGVVYTEAFF
TRBJ2-1 TRBV7-2 CASNRDSPSDEQFF
TRBJ2-5 TRBV5-1 CASSLDGRAGETQYF